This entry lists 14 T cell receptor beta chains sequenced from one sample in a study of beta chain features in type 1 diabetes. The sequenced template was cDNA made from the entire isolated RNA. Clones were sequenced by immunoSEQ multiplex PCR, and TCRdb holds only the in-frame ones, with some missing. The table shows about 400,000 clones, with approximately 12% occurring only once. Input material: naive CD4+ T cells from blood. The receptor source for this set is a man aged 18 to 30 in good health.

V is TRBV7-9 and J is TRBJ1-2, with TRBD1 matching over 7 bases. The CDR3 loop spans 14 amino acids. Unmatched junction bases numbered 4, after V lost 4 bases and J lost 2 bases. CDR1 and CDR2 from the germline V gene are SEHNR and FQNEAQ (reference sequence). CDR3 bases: TGTGCCAGCAGCTACACACAGGGGAACTATGGCTACACCTTC. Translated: CASSYTQGNYGYTF. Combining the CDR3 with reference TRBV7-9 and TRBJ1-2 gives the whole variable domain DTGVSQNPRHKITKRGQNVTFRCDPISEHNRLYWYRQTLGQGPEFLTYFQNEAQLEKSRLLSDRFSAERPKGSFSTLEIQRTEQGDSAMYLCASSYTQGNYGYTFGSGTRLTVV.

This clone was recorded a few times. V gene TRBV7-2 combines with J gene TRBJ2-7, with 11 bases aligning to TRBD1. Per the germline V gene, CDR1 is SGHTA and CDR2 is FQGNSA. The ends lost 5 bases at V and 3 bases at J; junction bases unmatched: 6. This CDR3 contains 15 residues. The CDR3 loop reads CASSRGGTGGYEQYF. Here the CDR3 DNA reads TGTGCCAGCAGCAGGGGGGGGACAGGGGGCTACGAGCAGTACTTC.

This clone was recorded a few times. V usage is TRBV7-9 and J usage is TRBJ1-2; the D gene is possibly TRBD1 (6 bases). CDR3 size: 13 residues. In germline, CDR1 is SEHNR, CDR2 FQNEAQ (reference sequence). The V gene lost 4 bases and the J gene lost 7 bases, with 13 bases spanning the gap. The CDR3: CASSSKDRTGYTF. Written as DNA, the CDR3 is TGTGCCAGCAGCTCCAAGGACAGAACTGGCTACACCTTC. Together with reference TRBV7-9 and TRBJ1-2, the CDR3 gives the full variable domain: DTGVSQNPRHKITKRGQNVTFRCDPISEHNRLYWYRQTLGQGPEFLTYFQNEAQLEKSRLLSDRFSAERPKGSFSTLEIQRTEQGDSAMYLCASSSKDRTGYTFGSGTRLTVV.

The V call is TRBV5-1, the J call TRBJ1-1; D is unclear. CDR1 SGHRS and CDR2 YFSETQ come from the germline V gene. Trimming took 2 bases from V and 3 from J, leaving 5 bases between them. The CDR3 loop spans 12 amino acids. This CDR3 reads CASSFRDTEAFF. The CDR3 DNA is TGCGCCAGCAGCTTCCGGGACACTGAAGCTTTCTTT.

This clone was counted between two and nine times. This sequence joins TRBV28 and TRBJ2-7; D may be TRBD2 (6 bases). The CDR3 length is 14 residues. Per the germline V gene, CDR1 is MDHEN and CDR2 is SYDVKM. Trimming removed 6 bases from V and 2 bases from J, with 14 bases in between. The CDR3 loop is CASSSPGSTYEQYF. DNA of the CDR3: TGTGCCAGCAGCTCCCCCGGGAGCACCTACGAGCAGTACTTC. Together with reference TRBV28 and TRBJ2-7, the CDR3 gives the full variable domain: DVKVTQSSRYLVKRTGEKVFLECVQDMDHENMFWYRQDPGLGLRLIYFSYDVKMKEKGDIPEGYSVSREKKERFSLILESASTNQTSMYLCASSSPGSTYEQYFGPGTRLTVT.

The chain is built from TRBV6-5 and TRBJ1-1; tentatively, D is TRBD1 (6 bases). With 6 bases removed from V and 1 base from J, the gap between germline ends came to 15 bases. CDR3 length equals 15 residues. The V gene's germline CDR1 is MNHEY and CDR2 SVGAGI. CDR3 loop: CASSNRDPRNTEAFF. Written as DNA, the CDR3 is TGTGCCAGCAGCAACAGGGACCCTCGGAACACTGAAGCTTTCTTT.

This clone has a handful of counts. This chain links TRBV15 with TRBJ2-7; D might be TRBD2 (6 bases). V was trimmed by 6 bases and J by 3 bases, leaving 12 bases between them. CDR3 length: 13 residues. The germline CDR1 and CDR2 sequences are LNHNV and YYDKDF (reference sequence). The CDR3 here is CATSWDSIYEQYF. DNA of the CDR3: TGTGCCACCAGTTGGGACTCGATCTACGAGCAGTACTTC.

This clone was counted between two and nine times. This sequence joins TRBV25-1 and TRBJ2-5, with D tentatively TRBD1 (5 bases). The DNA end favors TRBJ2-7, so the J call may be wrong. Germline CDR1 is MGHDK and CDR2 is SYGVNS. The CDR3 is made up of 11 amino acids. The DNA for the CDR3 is TGTGCCAGCAGCAGGGTTACCGAGCAGTACTTC. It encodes CASSRVTEQYF.

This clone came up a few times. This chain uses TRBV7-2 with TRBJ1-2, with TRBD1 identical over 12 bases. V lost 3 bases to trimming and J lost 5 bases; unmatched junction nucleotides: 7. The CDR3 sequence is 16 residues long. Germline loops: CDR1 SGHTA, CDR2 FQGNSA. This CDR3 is CASSLMGQGARYGYTF. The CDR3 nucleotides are TGTGCCAGCAGCTTGATGGGACAGGGGGCGCGTTATGGCTACACCTTC. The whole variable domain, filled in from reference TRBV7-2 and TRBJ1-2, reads GAGVSQSPSNKVTEKGKDVELRCDPISGHTALYWYRQSLGQGLEFLIYFQGNSAPDKSGLPSDRFSAERTGGSVSTLTIQRTQQEDSAVYLCASSLMGQGARYGYTFGSGTRLTVV.

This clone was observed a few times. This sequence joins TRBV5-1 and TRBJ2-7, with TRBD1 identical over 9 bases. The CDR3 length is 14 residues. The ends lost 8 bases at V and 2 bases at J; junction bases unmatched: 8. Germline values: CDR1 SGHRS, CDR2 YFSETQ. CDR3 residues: CASQTGTGPYEQYF. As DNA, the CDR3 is TGCGCCAGTCAAACCGGGACAGGGCCCTACGAGCAGTACTTC. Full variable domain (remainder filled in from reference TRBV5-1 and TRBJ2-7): KAGVTQTPRYLIKTRGQQVTLSCSPISGHRSVSWYQQTPGQGLQFLFEYFSETQRNKGNFPGRFSGRQFSNSRSEMNVSTLELGDSALYLCASQTGTGPYEQYFGPGTRLTVT.

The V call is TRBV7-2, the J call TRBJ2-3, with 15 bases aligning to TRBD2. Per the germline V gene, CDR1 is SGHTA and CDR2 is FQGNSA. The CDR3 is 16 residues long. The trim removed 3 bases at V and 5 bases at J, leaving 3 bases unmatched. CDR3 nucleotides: TGTGCCAGCAGCTTGGGACTAGCGGGAGGAAGAGATACGCAGTATTTT. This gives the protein CASSLGLAGGRDTQYF.

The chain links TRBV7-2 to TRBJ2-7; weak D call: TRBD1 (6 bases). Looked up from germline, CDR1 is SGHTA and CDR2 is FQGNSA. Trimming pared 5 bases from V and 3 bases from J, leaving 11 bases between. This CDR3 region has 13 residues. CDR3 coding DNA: TGTGCCAGCAGCCCCAGGGGACGCTACGAGCAGTACTTC. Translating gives CASSPRGRYEQYF. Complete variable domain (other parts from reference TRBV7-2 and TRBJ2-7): GAGVSQSPSNKVTEKGKDVELRCDPISGHTALYWYRQSLGQGLEFLIYFQGNSAPDKSGLPSDRFSAERTGGSVSTLTIQRTQQEDSAVYLCASSPRGRYEQYFGPGTRLTVT.

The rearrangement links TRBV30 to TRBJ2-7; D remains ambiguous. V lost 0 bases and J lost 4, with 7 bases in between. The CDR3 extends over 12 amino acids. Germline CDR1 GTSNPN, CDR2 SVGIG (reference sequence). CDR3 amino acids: CAWSVPLYEQYF. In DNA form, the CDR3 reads TGTGCCTGGAGTGTCCCCTTATACGAGCAGTACTTC.

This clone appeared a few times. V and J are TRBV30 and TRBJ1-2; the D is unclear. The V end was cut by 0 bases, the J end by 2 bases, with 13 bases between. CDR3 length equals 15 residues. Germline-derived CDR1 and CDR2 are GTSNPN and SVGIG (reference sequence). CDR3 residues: CAWSVRVTQNYGYTF. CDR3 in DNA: TGTGCCTGGAGTGTACGTGTCACCCAGAACTATGGCTACACCTTC.